These 27 T cell receptor beta chains share one sample of origin, sequenced in a study of T cells in pancreatic ductal adenocarcinoma. Profiled with immunoSEQ multiplex PCR; TCRdb holds only in-frame clones, not every one. The sample carries around 15,000 clones, around nine tenths recorded once. Surgery without prior neoadjuvant therapy was the treatment of the selected pancreatic ductal adenocarcinoma patients. The sequencing input was PBMCs. Receptors were obtained from a human donor with pancreatic ductal adenocarcinoma.

V gene TRBV19 combines with J gene TRBJ2-7; 7 bases are shared with TRBD2. Germline assignment: CDR1 LNHDA and CDR2 SQIVND (reference sequence). CDR3 length: 15 amino acids. Losses at the gene ends were 3 bases for V and 3 bases for J; bases not matched to a gene: 8. CDR3 coding DNA: TGTGCCAGTAGTATGGGGGACTACCGGAGCTACGAGCAGTACTTC. Protein: CASSMGDYRSYEQYF.

The V gene is TRBV7-9, the J gene TRBJ2-7; 7 bases are shared with TRBD1. CDR3 length: 14 residues. In germline, CDR1 is SEHNR, CDR2 FQNEAQ (reference sequence). The V segment lost 3 bases and the J segment 4 bases; nucleotides outside the gene matches: 6. CDR3 DNA: TGTGCCAGCAGCTTGTCCCGGGACAGTTACGAGCAGTACTTC. Translation: CASSLSRDSYEQYF.

J is TRBJ1-3 and V is TRBV9; the D is unclear. Trimming removed 2 bases at V and 0 bases at J, with 3 bases between. CDR3 length: 13 amino acids. CDR1 is SGDLS and CDR2 is YYNGEE in the germline V gene. The CDR3 DNA is TGTGCCAGCAGCGTCCTCTCTGGAAACACCATATATTTT. Translating it yields CASSVLSGNTIYF.

The chain has TRBV7-2 and TRBJ1-3; D is undetermined. V was trimmed by 4 bases and J by 3 bases, leaving 16 bases between them. CDR1 SGHTA and CDR2 FQGNSA come from the germline V gene. The CDR3 totals 16 residues. CDR3 loop: CASSSLSGTGGNTIYF. The CDR3, as DNA: TGTGCCAGCAGCTCCCTCTCGGGTACGGGTGGAAACACCATATATTTT.

The chain carries TRBV5-1 and TRBJ2-3, with 10 bases that match TRBD2. This CDR3 region has 19 residues. Germline V gene sequence: CDR1 SGHRS, CDR2 YFSETQ. V lost 4 bases to trimming and J lost 0 bases; unmatched junction nucleotides: 14. CDR3 amino acids: CASSPLSGGAATSTDTQYF. In nucleotides, the CDR3 is TGCGCCAGCAGCCCGTTAAGCGGGGGGGCTGCCACTAGCACAGATACGCAGTATTTT.

The V gene is TRBV4-3, the J gene TRBJ2-5, with 7 bases identical to TRBD2. Germline loops: CDR1 LGHNA, CDR2 YSLEER. The CDR3 has 19 residues. V dropped 0 bases and J dropped 0; count of bases not matched to a gene: 13. The CDR3 sequence: CASSQEVGLAAPYQETQYF. CDR3 DNA: TGCGCCAGCAGCCAAGAGGTCGGGCTAGCGGCCCCCTACCAAGAGACCCAGTACTTC.

The V and J genes are TRBV30 and TRBJ2-1; D gene uncertain. The germline V gene has CDR1 GTSNPN and CDR2 SVGIG (reference sequence). The ends were cut back, 2 bases at V and 12 bases at J, with 11 bases in the middle. The CDR3 contains 11 residues. The CDR3 nucleotides are TGTGCCTGGAGTTCCGATCGCCGGCAGTTCTTC. Translation: CAWSSDRRQFF.

The J gene is TRBJ2-2, the V gene TRBV7-8, with 9 bases that match TRBD1. Germline V gives CDR1 SGHVS, CDR2 FQNEAQ. This CDR3 is built from 17 residues. Trimming took 5 bases from V and 0 from J; bases not matched to a gene: 7. The CDR3 DNA sequence: TGTGCCAGCAGCGCACAGGGGGCGAAGGCGAACACCGGGGAGCTGTTTTTT. Translated: CASSAQGAKANTGELFF.

The chain carries TRBV30 and TRBJ1-6; D gene unclear. Trimming left V 4 bases short and J 10 bases short, with 17 bases between. Germline V CDR1 and CDR2: GTSNPN, SVGIG (reference sequence). CDR3 length: 14 amino acids. CDR3 bases: TGTGCCTGGACTGAGGATCCGCTGGGATCACCCCTCCACTTT. This translates into CAWTEDPLGSPLHF.

This chain links TRBV30 with TRBJ2-1; the match to TRBD2 covers 9 bases. Germline V gene lookup returns CDR1 GTSNPN and CDR2 SVGIG (reference sequence). The CDR3 loop spans 16 amino acids. The trim removed 1 base at V and 2 bases at J, leaving 6 bases unmatched. CDR3 bases: TGTGCCTGGAGTGCCCCCCAGCGGGAGGCCTACAATGAGCAGTTCTTC. It specifies CAWSAPQREAYNEQFF.

The rearrangement joins TRBV7-2 to TRBJ2-7; 12 bases match TRBD1. V shed 5 bases, J shed 9 bases, and the junction held 11 bases outside the gene matches. Looked up from germline, CDR1 is SGHTA and CDR2 is FQGNSA. The CDR3 runs to 15 residues. CDR3 amino acids: CASSPAGTGGLGQYF. CDR3 nucleotide sequence: TGTGCCAGCAGCCCCGCCGGGACAGGGGGCCTTGGGCAGTACTTC.

This clone was seen a single time. This chain links TRBV19 with TRBJ2-7; D is unresolved. Trimming left V 4 bases short and J 12 bases short, with 16 bases between. The CDR3 covers 12 residues. Per the germline V gene, CDR1 is LNHDA and CDR2 is SQIVND (reference sequence). CDR3 DNA sequence: TGTGCCAGTAGTACTCCCCGATTCCGACGGTACTTC. Translated: CASSTPRFRRYF.

Here the CDR3 DNA reads TGTGCTAGTGGTTTGAGGGGGGACTCTGAAGCTTTCTTT. Translation gives CASGLRGDSEAFF. The genes are TRBV12-5 and TRBJ1-1; possible D gene TRBD1, 6 bases. Germline CDR1 and CDR2: LGHNT and FRNRAP. The CDR3 covers 13 residues. The ends were cut back, 2 bases at V and 6 bases at J, with 10 bases in the middle.

This rearrangement joins TRBV9 to TRBJ2-7, with TRBD1 identical over 8 bases. CDR1 and CDR2 (germline): SGDLS, YYNGEE. After removal of 4 bases from V and 9 bases from J, the junction contained 6 bases not matched to a gene. CDR3 length: 12 amino acids. CDR3 loop: CASSHGTGWQYF. CDR3 bases: TGTGCCAGCAGCCACGGGACAGGTTGGCAGTACTTC.

This rearrangement joins TRBV6-6 to TRBJ2-7, with a possible D match to TRBD2 (6 bases). This CDR3 has 15 residues. V lost 4 bases and J 7 bases, leaving 20 bases between the germline ends. Germline CDR1 MNHNY, CDR2 SVGAGI (reference sequence). The chain's CDR3 is CASSSARRAGQEQYF. CDR3 nucleotides: TGTGCCAGCAGTTCGGCAAGGAGGGCCGGTCAGGAGCAGTACTTC.

The genes are TRBV5-1 and TRBJ2-7; a weak D match, TRBD1 (6 bases). Germline CDR1 reads SGHRS; CDR2 reads YFSETQ. Trimming took 0 bases from V and 5 from J, leaving 15 bases between them. This CDR3 spans 15 amino acids. CDR3 DNA: TGCGCCAGCAGCTTGGCCCGAGACAGGAGTCACGAGCAGTACTTC. Amino acids: CASSLARDRSHEQYF.

This chain links TRBV4-3 with TRBJ1-1; D is unclear. The CDR3 is made up of 18 amino acids. The ends were cut back, 0 bases at V and 1 base at J, with 18 bases in the middle. In germline, CDR1 is LGHNA, CDR2 YSLEER. The CDR3 bases are TGCGCCAGCAGCCAAGATCTAGCCGGCCCCCTGAGGAACACTGAAGCTTTCTTT. It is translated as CASSQDLAGPLRNTEAFF.

The chain employs TRBV14 and TRBJ2-1; 7 bases map to TRBD2. Germline V gene data show CDR1 as SGHDN and CDR2 as FVKESK. This CDR3 contains 16 residues. V lost 3 bases to trimming and J lost 1 base; unmatched junction nucleotides: 6. The CDR3 region has the DNA TGTGCCAGCAGCCACTGGGGGGGAAAGTCCTACAATGAGCAGTTCTTC. Amino acid sequence: CASSHWGGKSYNEQFF.

J is TRBJ2-3 and V is TRBV9; 9 bases agree with TRBD2. Germline loops: CDR1 SGDLS, CDR2 YYNGEE. The V and J ends lost 1 base and 4 bases, in that order; junction bases with no gene match: 7. The CDR3 is made up of 16 amino acids. The CDR3 is CASSVRVGLAPDTQYF. The CDR3 region has the DNA TGTGCCAGCAGCGTAAGGGTGGGACTAGCCCCAGATACGCAGTATTTT.

This chain links TRBV4-3 with TRBJ2-3; TRBD1 is a possible D gene (6 bases). CDR1 and CDR2 (germline): LGHNA, YSLEER. V was pared by 3 bases and J by 2 bases, with 24 bases between. CDR3 length: 19 amino acids. CDR3 in amino acids: CASSQTPTGSSPNTDTQYF. The CDR3, as DNA: TGCGCCAGCAGCCAGACTCCAACAGGGAGCTCCCCGAACACAGATACGCAGTATTTT.

The chain links TRBV30 to TRBJ2-3; 7 bases agree with TRBD2. With 2 bases clipped from V and 1 base from J, the junction kept 12 bases outside the gene matches. The CDR3 is 17 residues long. Germline V lookup: CDR1 GTSNPN, CDR2 SVGIG (reference sequence). In DNA form, the CDR3 reads TGTGCCTGGAGTCGCACCGGGATAGCGGGCCGCACAGATACGCAGTATTTT. It yields the protein CAWSRTGIAGRTDTQYF. Using reference TRBV30 and TRBJ2-3 for the parts outside the CDR3, the full variable domain is SQTIHQWPATLVQPVGSPLSLECTVEGTSNPNLYWYRQAAGRGLQLLFYSVGIGQISSEVPQNLSASRPQDRQFILSSKKLLLSDSGFYLCAWSRTGIAGRTDTQYFGPGTRLTVL.

This chain connects TRBV21-1 to TRBJ1-5; the table's D call, TRBD1, has no DNA check behind it. TRBV21-1 is flagged as a pseudogene. This CDR3 region has 21 residues. CDR3 DNA sequence: TGTGCCAGCAGCCCCGTATTCCCTTTTTCCTACAGGGCTTATAGCAATCAGCCCCAGCATTTT. Translated, it gives CASSPVFPFSYRAYSNQPQHF.

The chain joins TRBV5-1 to TRBJ2-7, with D possibly being TRBD1 or TRBD2 (5 bases each). The CDR3 runs to 15 residues. V was clipped by 5 bases and J by 0 bases, with 15 bases between them. Germline V gene sequence: CDR1 SGHRS, CDR2 YFSETQ. For the CDR3, the DNA is TGCGCCAGCAGTTTCGGGACGGGGAGCTCCTACGAGCAGTACTTC. It is translated as CASSFGTGSSYEQYF. The full variable domain, in which reference TRBV5-1 and TRBJ2-7 provide the parts outside the CDR3, is KAGVTQTPRYLIKTRGQQVTLSCSPISGHRSVSWYQQTPGQGLQFLFEYFSETQRNKGNFPGRFSGRQFSNSRSEMNVSTLELGDSALYLCASSFGTGSSYEQYFGPGTRLTVT.

V and J are TRBV19 and TRBJ2-1; D may correspond to TRBD1 or TRBD2 (5 bases each). Germline CDR1 LNHDA, CDR2 SQIVND (reference sequence). The CDR3 length is 13 residues. V lost 5 bases and J lost 0, with 5 bases in between. The DNA of the CDR3 is TGTGCCAGTAGTGGGGGCTCCTACAATGAGCAGTTCTTC. Residues: CASSGGSYNEQFF.

The V and J genes are TRBV7-2 and TRBJ2-7; D may be TRBD1 (5 bases). CDR3 length: 17 amino acids. Germline lookup yields CDR1 SGHTA and CDR2 FQGNSA. Between the trimmed V and J ends, which lost 3 bases and 2 bases, there was a span of 20 bases. DNA of the CDR3: TGTGCCAGCAGCTTTGGGGCCGGACGGACACGGACCTACGAGCAGTACTTC. Protein product: CASSFGAGRTRTYEQYF.

This chain connects TRBV5-4 to TRBJ1-1; TRBD1 aligns across 8 bases. Per the germline V gene, CDR1 is SGHNT and CDR2 is YYREEE (reference sequence). The CDR3 contains 16 residues. V shed 0 bases and J 1 base; nucleotides not matched to a gene: 5. The chain's CDR3 is CASSLEQGVGNTEAFF. The DNA for the CDR3 is TGTGCCAGCAGCTTGGAACAGGGGGTGGGGAACACTGAAGCTTTCTTT.

This clone showed up just once. The junction and the germline gene differ at one end; a read error may be behind it. This chain joins TRBV7-6 and TRBJ2-5; no definite D call. This CDR3 has 14 amino acids. Germline CDR1 reads SGHVS; CDR2 reads FNYEAQ. CDR3 coding DNA: TGTGCCAGCAGCTTAGGGGCAGGCCAACAGACCCAGTACTTC. Encoded protein: CASSLGAGQQTQYF.